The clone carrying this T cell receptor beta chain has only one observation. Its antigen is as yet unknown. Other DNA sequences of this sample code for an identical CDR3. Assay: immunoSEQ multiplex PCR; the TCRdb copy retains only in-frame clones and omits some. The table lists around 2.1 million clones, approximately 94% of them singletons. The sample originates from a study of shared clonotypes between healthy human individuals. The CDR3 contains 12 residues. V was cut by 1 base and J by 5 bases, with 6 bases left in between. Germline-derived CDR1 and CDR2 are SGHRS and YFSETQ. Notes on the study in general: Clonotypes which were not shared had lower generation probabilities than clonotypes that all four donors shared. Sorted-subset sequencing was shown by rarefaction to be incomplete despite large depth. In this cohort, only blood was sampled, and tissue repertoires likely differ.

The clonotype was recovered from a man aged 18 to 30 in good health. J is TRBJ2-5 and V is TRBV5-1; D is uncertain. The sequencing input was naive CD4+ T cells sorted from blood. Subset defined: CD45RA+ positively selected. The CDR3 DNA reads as TGCGCCAGCAGCTTGAGTCGGGAGACCCAGTACTTC. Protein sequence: CASSLSRETQYF.